The rows below give T cell receptor beta chains drawn from one sample of a study of blood T cells in healthy people across ages. TCRdb recomputed calls from the 5' RACE reads with MiXCR, one row per CDR3 protein. The sample lists about 680,000 distinct CDR3 sequences; 45% to 50% were seen once. The material sequenced was blood. The receptors were sampled from an older woman in good health. The CDR3 runs from the conserved cysteine through the conserved F or W. A D gene is named only where the DNA matches it firmly. Where a row states a size, it is once, few, many or the class of an expanded clone; other rows omit it.

TRBV5-1	.	TRBJ2-7	.	TGCGCCAGCAGCTTGGAGGGAGCGGCATTCTACAATGAGCAGTACTTC	CASSLEGAAFYNEQYF
TRBV5-5	.	TRBJ2-3	.	TGTGCCAGCAGCTTAGACCAAAACACAGATACGCAGTATTTT	CASSLDQNTDTQYF
TRBV4-2	.	TRBJ1-2	.	TGTGCCAGCAGCGGGGAGCTGGGACGACCTAACTATGGCTACACCTTC	CASSGELGRPNYGYTF
TRBV5-1	.	TRBJ2-2	.	TGCGCCAGCAGCTTGGCCACAGGAGTGAACACCGGGGAGCTGTTTTTT	CASSLATGVNTGELFF
TRBV29-1	few	TRBJ2-3	.	TGCAGCGTTGCCACAAATTCGATAGATACGCAGTATTTT	CSVATNSIDTQYF
TRBV6-2/TRBV6-3	.	TRBJ2-3	TRBD2	TGTGCCAGCAGCACCGGACTAGCGGGACCCATCGGGGATACGCAGTATTTT	CASSTGLAGPIGDTQYF
TRBV7-3	.	TRBJ2-7	.	TGTGCCAGCAGCTCGCGTACCGTGGACAGACGGAACGAGCAGTACTTC	CASSSRTVDRRNEQYF
TRBV7-6	.	TRBJ2-5	.	TGTGCCAGCAGCTCCCATTACCAAGAGACCCAGTACTTC	CASSSHYQETQYF
TRBV10-3	.	TRBJ1-2	.	TGTGCCATCAGTGAGTCGCTGTGGGGACCCTATGGCTACACCTTC	CAISESLWGPYGYTF
TRBV28	many	TRBJ2-7	.	TGTGCCAGCAGCTTACAAGTCTACGAGCAGTACTTC	CASSLQVYEQYF
TRBV5-1	once	TRBJ2-5	.	TGCGCCAGCAGCTTGGCTGGGGACGAGTACCAAGAGACCCAGTACTTC	CASSLAGDEYQETQYF
TRBV27	.	TRBJ1-1	.	TGTGCCAGCAGTCCCCGGTCAGGGATGGGCACTGAAGCTTTCTTT	CASSPRSGMGTEAFF
TRBV20-1	.	TRBJ2-7	.	TGCAGTGCTAGAGATCAGACTAGATTGACTGAGCAGTACTTC	CSARDQTRLTEQYF
TRBV7-2	once	TRBJ2-7	TRBD1	TGTGCCAGCAGCTTAGAGGGGACAGGGGGTATGAGGGAGCAGTACTTC	CASSLEGTGGMREQYF
TRBV20-1	.	TRBJ2-5	TRBD1	TGCAGTGCTAGAGATCCAGGGACAGGGTACCAAGAGACCCAGTACTTC	CSARDPGTGYQETQYF
TRBV6-5	few	TRBJ2-5	.	TGTGCCAGCAGGTCTTTAGGAGAGACCCAGTACTTC	CASRSLGETQYF
TRBV7-2	many	TRBJ2-6	TRBD1	TGTGCCAGCAGCCTAGGACAGGGATTATACTCTGGGGCCAACGTCCTGACTTTC	CASSLGQGLYSGANVLTF
TRBV20-1	few	TRBJ2-7	.	TGCAGTGCTAGAGACACATCCCGAGGCACCTACGAGCAGTACTTC	CSARDTSRGTYEQYF
TRBV28	few	TRBJ2-7	.	TGTGCCAGCAGTGGCGGGGTCGACCGCTCCGAGCAGTACTTC	CASSGGVDRSEQYF
TRBV4-1	.	TRBJ1-2	TRBD1	TGCGCCGGCAGCCAAGAGGGACAGGGATCGTGTGGCTACACCTTC	CAGSQEGQGSCGYTF
TRBV7-2	.	TRBJ1-1	TRBD1	TGTGCCAGCAGCTTAGTACCCCAGACGGGACAGGAAGCTTTCTTT	CASSLVPQTGQEAFF
TRBV15	many	TRBJ2-7	.	TGTGCCACCAGCAGGGGCCCCGGGACTCCGAACCCCTACGAGCAGTACTTC	CATSRGPGTPNPYEQYF
TRBV2	.	TRBJ2-5	.	TGTGCCAGCAGTGAAATATGGGGGGACGAGACCCAGTACTTC	CASSEIWGDETQYF
TRBV20-1	once	TRBJ2-7	TRBD2	TGCAGCCCTAGCGGCTACAATGAGCAGTACTTC	CSPSGYNEQYF
TRBV28	once	TRBJ2-5	TRBD1	TGTGCCAGCAGTTTGAACAGGGGAACCTACAATGAGCAGTACTTC	CASSLNRGTYNEQYF
TRBV4-2	many	TRBJ2-1	TRBD2	TGTGCCAGCAGCCCCGGGACTAGCGGGAGCGATGAGCAGTTCTTC	CASSPGTSGSDEQFF
TRBV4-2	.	TRBJ1-4	.	TGTGCCAGCAGCCAAGATTTTAATGGGGGGGCCGGGAGTGAAAAACTGTTTTTT	CASSQDFNGGAGSEKLFF
TRBV29-1	few	TRBJ2-7	TRBD2	TGCAGCGTTGAAGGCGGGCTAGCGGGGAGCTCCTACGAGCAGTACTTC	CSVEGGLAGSSYEQYF
TRBV18	.	TRBJ1-5	.	TGTGCCAGCTCAGCTAACAGGGATCAGCCCCAGCATTTT	CASSANRDQPQHF
TRBV20-1	.	TRBJ1-5	.	TGCAGTGCTAGGCCCCCAGGGTTTGATCAGCCCCAGCATTTT	CSARPPGFDQPQHF
TRBV5-1	few	TRBJ2-3	.	TGCGCCAGCAGCGCCGGCATATCTAGCACAGATACGCAGTATTTT	CASSAGISSTDTQYF
TRBV20-1	.	TRBJ2-1	.	TGCAGTGCTAGACTAGGTCGGCCGGGAGTTTGGGATGAGCAGTTCTTC	CSARLGRPGVWDEQFF
TRBV10-3	.	TRBJ2-1	.	TGTGCCATCAGTGTCTCCCTAGGATCCGCAACTTACAATGAGCAGTTCTTC	CAISVSLGSATYNEQFF
TRBV15	.	TRBJ2-5	TRBD2	TGTGCCACCAGCAGAGGTGGCGGGAGAGGGAAAGAGACCCAGTACTTC	CATSRGGGRGKETQYF
TRBV3-1	.	TRBJ2-4	TRBD1	TGTGCCAGCAGAGATACAGGGGGGACGACCAAAAACATTCAGTACTTC	CASRDTGGTTKNIQYF
TRBV29-1	few	TRBJ2-5	.	TGCAGCGTTGGGTACACAGCGGGAGAGACCCAGTACTTC	CSVGYTAGETQYF
TRBV4-2	.	TRBJ2-5	.	TGTGCCAGCAGCCCCGGGGCGGGCAGGACTAACCGAAAGTACCAAGAGACCCAGTACTTC	CASSPGAGRTNRKYQETQYF
TRBV4-1	few	TRBJ2-1	TRBD2	TGCGCCAGCAGCCGCGGACTAGACCCAACCAATGAGCAGTTCTTC	CASSRGLDPTNEQFF
TRBV7-2	.	TRBJ2-7	.	TGTGCCAGCGGGAAGGGACTTGGCTCCTACGAGCAGTACTTC	CASGKGLGSYEQYF
TRBV20-1	.	TRBJ2-1	TRBD2	TGCAGTGCCCCCCCGGCCCGACGGGGTCAAATAGCGGGATCCCCCCATGAGCAGTTCTTC	CSAPPARRGQIAGSPHEQFF
TRBV24-1	.	TRBJ2-7	.	TGTGCCACCAGTGACCCGGACAGTCCCTACGAGCAGTACTTC	CATSDPDSPYEQYF
TRBV7-9	.	TRBJ2-5	.	TGTGCCAGCAGCTTAGCGCTGGGGCCAAGAGAGACCCAGTACTTC	CASSLALGPRETQYF
TRBV27	.	TRBJ2-7	TRBD1	TGTGCCAGCAGTAAAATAAGGACAGGGGCCTACGAGCAGTACTTC	CASSKIRTGAYEQYF
TRBV29-1	few	TRBJ2-7	.	TGCAGCGTCGCCGACTTGGCGCCCACCTACGAGCAGTACTTC	CSVADLAPTYEQYF
TRBV6-2/TRBV6-3	.	TRBJ2-3	.	TGTGCCAGCAGTTACTTGCTCACCCGGGACACTTACACAGATACGCAGTATTTT	CASSYLLTRDTYTDTQYF
TRBV3-1	.	TRBJ2-2	.	TGTGCCAGCAGCCAAGGAGCTCTGAACACCGGGGAGCTGTTTTTT	CASSQGALNTGELFF
TRBV14	.	TRBJ1-1	.	TGTGCCAGCAGCCAAGTCGCCAGGGAGACTGAAGCTTTCTTT	CASSQVARETEAFF
TRBV4-1	.	TRBJ2-7	.	TGCGCCAGCAGCCAAGTGGACCAACCCTCTTACGAGCAGTACTTC	CASSQVDQPSYEQYF
TRBV7-2	once	TRBJ2-1	.	TGTGCCAGCAGCTCGTGGCACAGCTCCTACAATGAGCAGTTCTTC	CASSSWHSSYNEQFF
TRBV29-1	.	TRBJ1-2	.	TGCAGCGTTGAAACAGGATATCACTATGGCTACACCTTC	CSVETGYHYGYTF
TRBV10-3	many	TRBJ2-1	.	TGTGCCATCAGTGAGAACCCGTACTCCTACAATGAGCAGTTCTTC	CAISENPYSYNEQFF
TRBV6-5	.	TRBJ1-2	.	TGTGCCAGCAGTTCTCCCGGCGGGGTAGTTAACTATGGCTACACCTTC	CASSSPGGVVNYGYTF
TRBV20-1	few	TRBJ1-5	.	TGCAGTGGACAGGATTATAGCAATCAGCCCCAGCATTTT	CSGQDYSNQPQHF
TRBV20-1	few	TRBJ2-3	.	TGCAGTGCTCCGATGGACAGTGCCACAGATACGCAGTATTTT	CSAPMDSATDTQYF
TRBV4-3	.	TRBJ2-3	TRBD1	TGCGCCAGCAGCCACAGGACAGGGGCCGGTGTGCGGGATACGCAGTATTTT	CASSHRTGAGVRDTQYF
TRBV29-1	few	TRBJ2-7	TRBD2	TGCAGCGTTGGGACTAGCGGAGCCCGGGGGGGGCAGTACTTC	CSVGTSGARGGQYF
TRBV7-9	few	TRBJ2-3	TRBD2	TGTGCCAGCAGCTTATGGGAGGGGACCAGCACAGATACGCAGTATTTT	CASSLWEGTSTDTQYF